These T cell receptor beta chains were read from a single sample in a study of blood T cells in healthy people across ages. TCRdb re-derived calls from the 5' RACE reads in MiXCR, one entry per CDR3 protein. This repertoire shows 950,000 to 1,200,000 distinct CDR3 sequences, 30% to 40% found once; its top ten account for around 14%. The sequenced material came from blood. These receptors were obtained from a man aged 18 to 35 in good health. CDR3s include the opening cysteine and the closing phenylalanine or tryptophan. A D gene is named only where the DNA matches it firmly. Part of the rows lack a size; the others show once, few, many or a class for expanded clones.

clone_size j_call d_call cdr3_length v_call cdr3_aa cdr3_nt
NA TRBJ2-3 TRBD2 16 TRBV20-1 CSALSGGASLADTQYF TGCAGTGCCCTTAGCGGGGGGGCCTCTCTGGCAGATACGCAGTATTTT
many TRBJ2-3 TRBD2 16 TRBV3-1 CASSSHLAGDTDTQYF TGTGCCAGCAGCTCCCACCTAGCGGGGGACACAGATACGCAGTATTTT
NA TRBJ2-3 NA 14 TRBV3-1 CASSQEGITDTQYF TGTGCCAGCAGCCAAGAAGGTATCACAGATACGCAGTATTTT
NA TRBJ2-1 TRBD2 16 TRBV3-1 CASSQVRIAGMNEQFF TGTGCCAGCAGCCAAGTCCGGATAGCGGGGATGAATGAGCAGTTCTTC
once TRBJ2-7 NA 17 TRBV18 CASSPIRAPDLSYEQYF TGTGCCAGCTCACCAATACGGGCACCGGACCTCTCCTACGAGCAGTACTTC
NA TRBJ1-4 NA 14 TRBV6-5 CASSYEGTDEKLFF TGTGCCAGCAGTTACGAGGGAACAGATGAAAAACTGTTTTTT
NA TRBJ2-1 NA 14 TRBV18 CASSPQQLDNEQFF TGTGCCAGCTCACCACAACAGTTAGACAATGAGCAGTTCTTC
NA TRBJ2-5 TRBD1 14 TRBV12-5 CASGAPRDSQTQYF TGTGCTAGTGGTGCACCCAGGGACAGCCAGACCCAGTACTTC
NA TRBJ1-2 NA 13 TRBV30 CAWRLGFDYGYTF TGTGCCTGGAGACTAGGGTTTGACTATGGCTACACCTTC
NA TRBJ2-7 NA 15 TRBV6-2/TRBV6-3 CASSYAGTISYEQYF TGTGCCAGCAGTTACGCCGGTACAATCTCCTACGAGCAGTACTTC
many TRBJ2-3 NA 15 TRBV7-2 CASSFSGDGTDTQYF TGTGCCAGCAGCTTTTCTGGGGATGGCACAGATACGCAGTATTTT
NA TRBJ1-5 NA 14 TRBV20-1 CSARVGPPGQPQHF TGCAGTGCTAGAGTCGGGCCCCCGGGTCAGCCCCAGCATTTT
once TRBJ2-2 TRBD1 16 TRBV27 CASSFRTGGNTGELFF TGTGCCAGCAGTTTTAGGACAGGGGGTAACACCGGGGAGCTGTTTTTT
few TRBJ2-6 NA 16 TRBV5-1 CASSLEGRAGANVLTF TGCGCCAGCAGCTTGGAAGGCAGGGCTGGGGCCAACGTCCTGACTTTC
NA TRBJ1-2 NA 13 TRBV20-1 CSAARGVDYGYTF TGCAGTGCTGCCCGCGGGGTGGACTATGGCTACACCTTC
NA TRBJ1-5 NA 15 TRBV4-2 CASSQDEGHGQPQHF TGTGCCAGCAGCCAAGATGAGGGACATGGCCAGCCCCAGCATTTT
few TRBJ2-1 TRBD2 16 TRBV7-9 CASSLFSGGAHNEQFF TGTGCCAGCAGCTTATTTTCCGGGGGGGCCCACAATGAGCAGTTCTTC
NA TRBJ1-4 NA 15 TRBV9 CASSVAPSSEEKLFF TGTGCCAGCAGCGTAGCTCCCAGTTCGGAGGAAAAACTGTTTTTT
once TRBJ2-1 NA 12 TRBV10-3 CAVSESRNEQFF TGTGCCGTCAGTGAGTCCAGGAATGAGCAGTTCTTC
few TRBJ2-6 NA 14 TRBV6-5 CASMRTSGANVLTF TGTGCCAGCATGCGGACCTCTGGGGCCAACGTCCTGACTTTC
NA TRBJ1-1 NA 16 TRBV12-3/TRBV12-4 CASSRDLREGNTEAFF TGTGCCAGCAGCCGAGACCTCAGGGAGGGGAACACTGAAGCTTTCTTT
NA TRBJ2-3 NA 13 TRBV7-9 CANQQGRTDTQYF TGTGCCAACCAGCAGGGACGCACAGATACGCAGTATTTT
NA TRBJ1-2 NA 15 TRBV9 CASSVGDSNNYGYTF TGTGCCAGCAGCGTAGGTGACAGTAATAACTATGGCTACACCTTC
NA TRBJ1-1 NA 14 TRBV5-6 CASSLRSLRTEAFF TGTGCCAGCAGCTTGCGATCGCTCAGGACTGAAGCTTTCTTT
once TRBJ2-1 TRBD2 16 TRBV20-1 CSPSAYLAGGGNEQFF TGCAGTCCTAGTGCATATTTAGCGGGGGGCGGAAATGAGCAGTTCTTC
NA TRBJ2-7 NA 15 TRBV2 CASSETGTFAYEQYF TGTGCCAGCAGTGAAACCGGGACATTTGCCTACGAGCAGTACTTC
NA TRBJ1-4 TRBD1 15 TRBV6-5 CASKPGTGALEKLFF TGTGCCAGTAAACCCGGGACAGGGGCCTTAGAAAAACTGTTTTTT
NA TRBJ1-2 NA 17 TRBV29-1 CSVEVRTVEPQGYGYTF TGCAGCGTTGAAGTCCGGACAGTAGAACCCCAGGGCTATGGCTACACCTTC
NA TRBJ2-1 NA 12 TRBV9 CASSVNDSPQFF TGTGCCAGCAGCGTAAATGACTCACCTCAGTTCTTC
few TRBJ2-5 TRBD1 14 TRBV29-1 CSVVGDRVVETQYF TGCAGCGTTGTGGGGGACAGAGTTGTAGAGACCCAGTACTTC
NA TRBJ2-7 TRBD2 16 TRBV10-3 CAIGGASGGYYNEQYF TGTGCCATCGGGGGGGCTAGCGGGGGGTACTACAATGAGCAGTACTTC
few TRBJ1-1 NA 11 TRBV30 CAWSRWDEAFF TGTGCCTGGTCCCGGTGGGATGAAGCTTTCTTT
NA TRBJ1-5 NA 14 TRBV6-2/TRBV6-3 CASNSVRAGQPQHF TGTGCCAGCAATTCGGTTCGGGCGGGACAGCCCCAGCATTTT
NA TRBJ2-3 NA 13 TRBV4-2 CASSPRGQDTQYF TGTGCCAGCAGCCCGCGGGGGCAAGATACGCAGTATTTT
NA TRBJ1-4 TRBD1 16 TRBV5-5 CASSLEAGQGGEKLFF TGTGCCAGCAGCTTGGAGGCGGGACAGGGAGGTGAAAAACTGTTTTTT
few TRBJ2-7 NA 15 TRBV6-5 CASSYTAQSTYEQYF TGTGCCAGCAGTTATACAGCCCAATCTACCTACGAGCAGTACTTC
NA TRBJ2-7 NA 16 TRBV10-3 CAISANRDIGAYEQYF TGTGCCATCAGTGCGAATCGGGACATCGGGGCCTACGAGCAGTACTTC
NA TRBJ2-4 NA 16 TRBV5-6 CASSLAGQGSQNIQYF TGTGCCAGCAGCTTGGCGGGTCAGGGGAGTCAAAACATTCAGTACTTC
NA TRBJ1-2 NA 12 TRBV6-1 CASSESGPGYTF TGTGCCAGCAGTGAAAGTGGCCCTGGCTACACCTTC
few TRBJ1-1 NA 15 TRBV7-2 CASSLTTSRNTEAFF TGTGCCAGCAGCTTAACGACCTCGAGGAACACTGAAGCTTTCTTT
few TRBJ2-3 NA 13 TRBV29-1 CSVVSASTDTQYF TGCAGCGTTGTTTCCGCTAGCACAGATACGCAGTATTTT
NA TRBJ1-2 NA 16 TRBV6-5 CASSYSARGSDYGYTF TGTGCCAGCAGTTACTCGGCGCGGGGTTCGGACTATGGCTACACCTTC
few TRBJ2-5 NA 14 TRBV7-8 CASSQSRLVETQYF TGTGCCAGCAGCCAATCCCGGTTGGTTGAGACCCAGTACTTC
NA TRBJ2-7 NA 12 TRBV20-1 CSARDGNYEQYF TGCAGTGCTAGAGATGGCAACTACGAGCAGTACTTC
few TRBJ2-7 TRBD1 16 TRBV3-1 CASSQGEDRDHYEQYF TGTGCCAGCAGCCAAGGAGAAGACAGGGACCACTACGAGCAGTACTTC
NA TRBJ1-5 NA 16 TRBV4-2 CASSQYGVGSNQPQHF TGTGCCAGCAGCCAATATGGGGTAGGGAGCAATCAGCCCCAGCATTTT
NA TRBJ1-4 TRBD1 13 TRBV4-3 CASSQGQNEKLFF TGCGCCAGCAGCCAGGGACAGAATGAAAAACTGTTTTTT
NA TRBJ2-3 NA 17 TRBV4-3 CASSQDLDALYTDTQYF TGCGCCAGCAGCCAAGATCTCGATGCCTTATACACAGATACGCAGTATTTT
NA TRBJ2-1 NA 15 TRBV20-1 CSARSAGRSYNEQFF TGCAGTGCTAGATCGGCGGGAAGGAGTTACAATGAGCAGTTCTTC
few TRBJ1-4 NA 15 TRBV12-3/TRBV12-4 CASRDQGRVNEKLFF TGTGCCAGCAGGGATCAGGGACGGGTTAATGAAAAACTGTTTTTT
NA TRBJ2-7 NA 16 TRBV7-6 CAGSLGQASLTYEQYF TGTGCCGGCAGCTTGGGCCAGGCAAGTCTGACCTACGAGCAGTACTTC
few TRBJ1-5 NA 18 TRBV7-6 CASSEGGAGTSSNQPQHF TGTGCCAGCAGCGAGGGGGGGGCTGGGACGTCTAGCAATCAGCCCCAGCATTTT
NA TRBJ1-4 TRBD1 15 TRBV12-3/TRBV12-4 CASRSLRQGQEKLFF TGTGCCAGCAGGAGCCTCAGACAGGGTCAAGAAAAACTGTTTTTT
few TRBJ1-1 NA 15 TRBV7-8 CASSLAWEGGTEAFF TGTGCCAGCAGCTTAGCGTGGGAGGGGGGCACTGAAGCTTTCTTT
NA TRBJ2-5 NA 14 TRBV11-2 CASSLEAQGQTQYF TGTGCCAGCAGCTTAGAAGCGCAGGGGCAGACCCAGTACTTC